The sequence of this TCR beta chain was determined in a study of blood T cell repertoires in COVID-19. TCRdb keeps only in-frame clones here, not all; method: immunoSEQ multiplex PCR. The sample carries some 240,000 clones, about 91% recorded once. The CDR3 contains 14 residues. Trimming left V 6 bases short and J 6 bases short, with 15 bases between. Germline values: CDR1 LNHDA, CDR2 SQIVND (reference sequence). The sequencing sample was made of peripheral blood. The origin of this receptor is a middle-aged woman who had recovered from COVID-19. The gene calls are TRBV19 and TRBJ1-5, with D possibly matching TRBD1 (6 bases). CDR3 nucleotide sequence: TGTGCCAGTAGGCGACAGGAGGCAACTCAGCCCCAGCATTTT. It specifies CASRRQEATQPQHF.